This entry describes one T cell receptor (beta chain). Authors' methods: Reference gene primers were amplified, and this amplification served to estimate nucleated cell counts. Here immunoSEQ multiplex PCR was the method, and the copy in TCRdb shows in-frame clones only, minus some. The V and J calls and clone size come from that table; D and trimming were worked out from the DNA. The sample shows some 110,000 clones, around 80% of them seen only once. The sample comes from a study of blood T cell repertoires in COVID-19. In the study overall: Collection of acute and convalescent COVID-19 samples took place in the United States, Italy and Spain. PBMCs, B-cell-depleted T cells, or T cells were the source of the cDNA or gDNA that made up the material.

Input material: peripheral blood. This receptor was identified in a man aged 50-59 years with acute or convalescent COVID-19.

The CDR3 is CASSLSGRVENEQFF. CDR3 bases: TGTGCCAGCAGCTTAAGCGGGAGAGTAGAGAATGAGCAGTTCTTC. The V gene is TRBV11-2, the J gene TRBJ2-1; 8 bases match TRBD2. The trim removed 2 bases at V and 7 bases at J, leaving 7 bases unmatched. CDR3 length equals 15 residues. Germline V gives CDR1 SGHAT, CDR2 FQNNGV.